Following are 11 T cell receptor beta chains from one sample sequenced in a study of Tregs in tolerant kidney transplant recipients. Assay: immunoSEQ multiplex PCR; the TCRdb copy retains only in-frame clones and omits some. The table has under 95,000 clones, approximately 90% seen once. The source was Tregs from blood, collected before the transplant. The receptors originated from a human donor who received a combined kidney and bone marrow transplant.

The gene calls are TRBV27 and TRBJ2-1; 11 nucleotides line up with TRBD2. Germline CDR1 and CDR2: MNHEY and SMNVEV (reference sequence). Trimming cost V 6 bases and J 3 bases; bases outside gene matches: 4. The length of the CDR3 is 15 residues. The CDR3 loop reads CASSPLAGGYNEQFF. The CDR3 bases are TGTGCCAGCAGCCCCCTAGCGGGAGGCTACAATGAGCAGTTCTTC.

The chain employs TRBV28 and TRBJ1-1, with 12 bases aligning to TRBD1. Germline values: CDR1 MDHEN, CDR2 SYDVKM. CDR3 length: 15 amino acids. V gave up 6 bases and J gave up 7 bases; unmatched junction bases: 9. CDR3 nucleotides: TGTGCCAGCAGCCCCGGGACAGGGGGCATGGGTGAAGCTTTCTTT. Translating gives CASSPGTGGMGEAFF.

This clone was seen a single time. The chain links TRBV7-3 to TRBJ2-5; D tentatively fits TRBD1 or TRBD2 (7 bases each). The length of the CDR3 is 14 residues. Deletions cut 5 bases from V and 4 bases from J, with 14 bases between. Germline V gene data show CDR1 as SGHTA and CDR2 as FQGTGA. The CDR3 here is CASSPGGGVETQYF. CDR3 bases: TGTGCCAGCAGCCCAGGGGGAGGGGTAGAGACCCAGTACTTC. The entire variable domain, with the rest obtained from reference TRBV7-3 and TRBJ2-5, is as follows: GAGVSQTPSNKVTEKGKYVELRCDPISGHTALYWYRQSLGQGPEFLIYFQGTGAADDSGLPNDRFFAVRPEGSVSTLKIQRTERGDSAVYLCASSPGGGVETQYFGPGTRLLVL.

The V and J genes are TRBV10-3 and TRBJ1-5, with D unresolved. The CDR3 sequence is 13 residues long. Trimming stripped 7 bases from V and 0 bases from J, with 7 bases between. The germline V gene has CDR1 ENHRY and CDR2 SYGVKD. The CDR3 DNA reads TGTGCCATCAACGCAGATAGCAATCAGCCCCAGCATTTT. Translating gives CAINADSNQPQHF.

This clone was detected only a few times. The V gene is TRBV19, the J gene TRBJ2-7, with D possibly matching TRBD2 (6 bases). V lost 3 bases to trimming and J lost 3 bases, with 15 bases between them. The CDR3 spans 15 residues. In germline, CDR1 is LNHDA, CDR2 SQIVND (reference sequence). This chain's CDR3 is CASSMARGLSYEQYF. The DNA of the CDR3 is TGTGCCAGTAGTATGGCGAGGGGACTGAGCTACGAGCAGTACTTC.

The CDR3 region has the DNA TGTGCCAGCAGCCCGCAGGGGGCGACTAATGAAAAACTGTTTTTT. Protein product: CASSPQGATNEKLFF. This chain connects TRBV5-4 to TRBJ1-4; 8 bases align to TRBD1. Germline V gives CDR1 SGHNT, CDR2 YYREEE (reference sequence). With V trimmed by 4 bases and J by 2 bases, 4 bases remained unmatched. The CDR3 contains 15 residues.

V usage is TRBV7-8 and J usage is TRBJ2-7; perhaps TRBD1 as D (6 bases). Per germline, CDR1 SGHVS and CDR2 FQNEAQ. The V end lost 7 bases, the J end lost 2 bases, and 9 bases lay between the germline ends. The CDR3 is 12 amino acids. CDR3 in amino acids: CASNGGAYEQYF. In nucleotides, the CDR3 is TGTGCCAGCAATGGGGGCGCCTACGAGCAGTACTTC.

In this sample, this clone turned up a few times. This rearrangement joins TRBV10-3 to TRBJ2-3; 7 nucleotides line up with TRBD2. Looked up from germline, CDR1 is ENHRY and CDR2 is SYGVKD. The V gene end was trimmed by 8 bases and the J gene end by 2 bases; junction bases not matched to a gene: 7. CDR3 length: 14 amino acids. CDR3 residues: CAIGASGYTDTQYF. The CDR3 nucleotides read TGTGCCATCGGGGCTAGCGGATACACAGATACGCAGTATTTT.

The V call is TRBV5-1, the J call TRBJ2-5; D not resolved. The V gene lost 0 bases and the J gene lost 1 base, with 7 bases spanning the gap. The germline V gene encodes CDR1 SGHRS and CDR2 YFSETQ. This CDR3 has 14 amino acids. This CDR3 is CASSLGGLQETQYF. CDR3 bases: TGCGCCAGCAGCTTGGGTGGTCTCCAAGAGACCCAGTACTTC.

This clone appeared a single time. The V call is TRBV7-3, the J call TRBJ2-1; D may be TRBD2 (5 bases). The CDR3 totals 15 residues. The ends were cut back, 5 bases at V and 4 bases at J, with 15 bases in the middle. Germline CDR1 and CDR2: SGHTA and FQGTGA. The DNA of the CDR3 is TGTGCCAGCAGCCCGTGGAGCGGAGGTTACAATGAGCAGTTCTTC. Its translation: CASSPWSGGYNEQFF.

The chain employs TRBV7-2 and TRBJ1-1; tentative D call: TRBD1 (6 bases). V was shortened by 2 bases and J by 11 bases, with 21 bases between the two germline ends. The germline V gene has CDR1 SGHTA and CDR2 FQGNSA. This CDR3 contains 15 residues. DNA of the CDR3: TGTGCCAGCAGCTTACAAGCGGGGGGCTTCATGTGGGCTTTCTTT. As protein: CASSLQAGGFMWAFF.